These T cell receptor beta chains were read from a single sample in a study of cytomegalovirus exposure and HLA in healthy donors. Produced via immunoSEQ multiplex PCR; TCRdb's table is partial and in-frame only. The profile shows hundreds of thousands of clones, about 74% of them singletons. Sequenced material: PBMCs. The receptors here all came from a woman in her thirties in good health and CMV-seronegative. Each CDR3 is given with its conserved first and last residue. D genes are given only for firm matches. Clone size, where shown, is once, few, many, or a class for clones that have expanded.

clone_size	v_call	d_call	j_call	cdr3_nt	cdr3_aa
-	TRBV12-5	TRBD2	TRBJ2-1	TGTGCTAGTGGTTTCTCGGCGGGGGAGGCCGCCTACAATGAGCAGTTCTTC	CASGFSAGEAAYNEQFF
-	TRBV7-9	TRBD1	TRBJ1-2	TGTGCCAGCAGCCCCGGGACAGGGAGTCTGGTAGTTTCGGCTGGCTACACCTTC	CASSPGTGSLVVSAGYTF
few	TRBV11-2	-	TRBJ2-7	TGTGCCAGCAGCTCAGGGGAAGCCTACGAGCAGTACTTC	CASSSGEAYEQYF
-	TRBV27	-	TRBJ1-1	TGTGCCAGCAGTTGGAGGACAGCTCAGGGTCGGGCTTTCTTT	CASSWRTAQGRAFF
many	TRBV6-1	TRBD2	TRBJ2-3	TGTGCCAGCAGTGTAACTAGCGGGGGAACAGATACGCAGTATTTT	CASSVTSGGTDTQYF
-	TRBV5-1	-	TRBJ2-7	TGCGCCAGCAGCTTGTACGTCAGGGACTACGAGCAGTACTTC	CASSLYVRDYEQYF
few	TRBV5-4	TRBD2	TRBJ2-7	TGTGCCAGCAGCTGGGGGGGCTACGAGCAGTACTTC	CASSWGGYEQYF
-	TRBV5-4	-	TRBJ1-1	TGTGCCAGCAGCTTAGAGTCTCAACTCGTCTCTGAAGCTTTCTTT	CASSLESQLVSEAFF
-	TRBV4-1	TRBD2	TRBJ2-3	TGCGCCAGCAGCCAAGTTCCTAGCGGGGGGGCTTGGAATACGCAGTATTTT	CASSQVPSGGAWNTQYF
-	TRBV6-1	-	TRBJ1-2	TGTGCCAGCGTAGCGAGGGAAGGAGACTATGGCTACACCTTC	CASVAREGDYGYTF
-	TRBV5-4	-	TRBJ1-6	TGTGCCAGCAGCTTGGACGGGAGCTCCTATAATTCACCCCTCCACTTT	CASSLDGSSYNSPLHF
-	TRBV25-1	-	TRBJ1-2	TGTGCCAGCAGAGGCGGGCTCTATGGCTACACCTTC	CASRGGLYGYTF
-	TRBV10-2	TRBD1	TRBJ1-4	TGCGCCAGCAGCGATTTCCAGGGGGCGCCTGAAAAACTGTTTTTT	CASSDFQGAPEKLFF
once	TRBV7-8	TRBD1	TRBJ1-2	TGTGCCAGCAGCTTAGGACAGGGGTGGGGCTATGGCTACACCTTC	CASSLGQGWGYGYTF
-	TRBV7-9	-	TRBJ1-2	TGTGCCAGCAGCTTACTGGCTTACGGGAACTATGGCTACACCTTC	CASSLLAYGNYGYTF
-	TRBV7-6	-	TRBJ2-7	TGTGCCAGCAGCTTACTCCCCAGTAGCCAGTCCGAGCAGTACTTC	CASSLLPSSQSEQYF
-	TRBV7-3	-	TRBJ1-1	TGTGCCAGCAGCTCGCTCCCCGCCCAGGTCGAAGCTTTCTTT	CASSSLPAQVEAFF
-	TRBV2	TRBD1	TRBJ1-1	TGTGCCAGCACCGCAGGGGGCACTGAAGCTTTCTTT	CASTAGGTEAFF
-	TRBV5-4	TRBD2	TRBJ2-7	TGTGCCAGCAGCCTGGGACTAGCGGCCTCCTACGAGCAGTACTTC	CASSLGLAASYEQYF
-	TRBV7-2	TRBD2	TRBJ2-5	TGTGCCAGCAGCTCATCCTGGGTAGCGGGGGGGCGAGAGACCCAGTACTTC	CASSSSWVAGGRETQYF
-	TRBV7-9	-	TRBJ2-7	TGTGCTAGCAGCTCTGGGACACTCGGGGAACAGTACTTC	CASSSGTLGEQYF
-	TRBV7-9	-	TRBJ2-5	TGTTCCAGCAGCTCGAACAGGGTACAAGAGACCCAGTACTTC	CSSSSNRVQETQYF
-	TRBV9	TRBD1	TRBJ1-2	TGTGCCATCAGCGTAGGTCCGGGACAGGGAGGCACTATACGGGGCTACACCTTC	CAISVGPGQGGTIRGYTF
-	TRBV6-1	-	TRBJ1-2	TGTGCCAGCAGTGCAGGGGACTATGGCTACACCTTC	CASSAGDYGYTF
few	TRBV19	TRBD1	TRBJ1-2	TGTGCCAGTAGTCTCCGGGACAGGGGCGGCTACACCTTC	CASSLRDRGGYTF
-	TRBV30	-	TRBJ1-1	TGTGCCTGGAGTCGGGGGGCTGAAGCTTCCTTT	CAWSRGAEASF
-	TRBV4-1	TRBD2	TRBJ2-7	TGCGCCAGCAGCTTAGCGGGCGGAAGCTCCTACGAGCAGTACTTC	CASSLAGGSSYEQYF
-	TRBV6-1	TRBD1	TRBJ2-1	TGTGCCAGCAGTGAAGCCGAGACAGGGATCTCCTACAATGAGCAGTTCTTC	CASSEAETGISYNEQFF
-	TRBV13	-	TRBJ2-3	TGTGCCAGCAGCTTAAGTGGCCTAGGGGCAGATACGCAGTATTTT	CASSLSGLGADTQYF
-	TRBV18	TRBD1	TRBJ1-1	TGTGCCAGCTCAACGACAGGGGAGAACACTGAAGCTTTCTTT	CASSTTGENTEAFF
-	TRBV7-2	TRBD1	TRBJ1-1	TGTGCCAGCACCCCGGGACAGGGATTGGGTACTGAAGCTTTCTTT	CASTPGQGLGTEAFF
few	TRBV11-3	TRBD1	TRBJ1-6	TGTGCCAGCAGCTCGAACAGGGGGCTGGGGTCACCCCTCCACTTT	CASSSNRGLGSPLHF
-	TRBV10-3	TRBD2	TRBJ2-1	TGTGCCATCGGCGGACTAGATCTAGGTGAGCAGTTCTTC	CAIGGLDLGEQFF
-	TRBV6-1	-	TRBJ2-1	TGTGCCAGCAGTGAAAAGGTACAGGGAACCTACAATGAGCAGTTCTTC	CASSEKVQGTYNEQFF
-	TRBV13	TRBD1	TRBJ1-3	TGTGCCAGCAGCGCGACAGGGGGAAACACCATATATTTT	CASSATGGNTIYF
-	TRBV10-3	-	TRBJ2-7	TGTGCCATCAGTGAGGGACAGCTCCACTCCTACGAGCAGTACTTC	CAISEGQLHSYEQYF
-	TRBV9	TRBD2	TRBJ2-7	TGTGCCAGCAGCGTACCGGGACTAGCGGGAGTTGTGCAGTACTTC	CASSVPGLAGVVQYF
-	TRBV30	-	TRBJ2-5	TGTGCCGTAATTACAGGGCCCGGGGAGACCCAGTACTTC	CAVITGPGETQYF
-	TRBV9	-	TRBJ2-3	TGTGCCAGCAGCGTAGGGGGAGTAACAGATACGCAGTATTTT	CASSVGGVTDTQYF
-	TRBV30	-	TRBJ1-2	TGTGCCTGGAGTCCGACAGCTAACTATGGCTACACCTTC	CAWSPTANYGYTF
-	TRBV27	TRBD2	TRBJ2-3	TGTGCCAGCAGTAGTGGGACTAGCCTCACAGATACGCAGTATTTT	CASSSGTSLTDTQYF
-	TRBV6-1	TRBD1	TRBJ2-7	TGTGCCAGCAGTCGGGACAGGGGTGCCGAGCAGTACTTC	CASSRDRGAEQYF
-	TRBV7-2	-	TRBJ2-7	TGTGCCAGCAGCTTAGACAGCCGCTTATACGAGCAGTACTTC	CASSLDSRLYEQYF
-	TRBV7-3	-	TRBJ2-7	TGTGCCAGCAGCTTAGGCGGGGCCCGCTCGAGCGAGCAGTACTTC	CASSLGGARSSEQYF
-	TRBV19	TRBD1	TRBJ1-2	TGTGCCAGTATAAAGGACAGGGTCTATGGCTACACCTTC	CASIKDRVYGYTF
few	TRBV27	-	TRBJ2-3	TGTGCCAGCAGTTTACCCGGGACACCGAAAGAAAACACAGATACGCAGTATTTT	CASSLPGTPKENTDTQYF
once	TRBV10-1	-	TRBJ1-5	TGCGCCAGCAGTGAGCGACTAGGTTGCGGATATCAGCCCCAGCATTTT	CASSERLGCGYQPQHF
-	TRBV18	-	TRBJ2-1	TGTGCCAGCTCACCAGCAGACTACAATGAGCAGTTCTTC	CASSPADYNEQFF
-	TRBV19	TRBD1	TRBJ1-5	TGTGCCACTAGTTTAGGCCGGTCTGACAGGGTATCCAATCAGCCCCAGCATTTT	CATSLGRSDRVSNQPQHF
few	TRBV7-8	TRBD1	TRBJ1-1	TGTGCCAGCAGCCCTGGGACAGGGGTGGATTTGAACACTGAAGCTTTCTTT	CASSPGTGVDLNTEAFF
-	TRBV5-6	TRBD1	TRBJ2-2	TGTGCCAGCAGCTCCCGGGACAGGGGGAACACCGGGGAGCTGTTTTTT	CASSSRDRGNTGELFF